The sequence of this T cell receptor beta chain was determined in a study of blood T cell repertoires in COVID-19. Looking at the study overall: Acute and convalescent COVID-19 specimens originated in the United States, Italy and Spain. T cells, B-cell-depleted T cells, or PBMCs supplied cDNA or gDNA.

It was during active infection that Seattle patients were enrolled and then longitudinally followed. V lost 10 bases, J lost 2 bases, and 5 bases stayed unmatched. The CDR3 consists of 14 residues. Germline V lookup: CDR1 MNHEY, CDR2 SVGAGI. As originally analysed: Reference gene primer amplification gave estimated nucleated cell counts. Sequencing was performed with immunoSEQ multiplex PCR; in TCRdb, only in-frame clones are kept and a portion is missing. That table gives V, J and clone size, and the DNA gave D and trimming. The sample records nearly 200,000 clones, around four fifths being singletons.

The genes are TRBV6-5 and TRBJ2-2, with TRBD2 identical over 9 bases. The specimen sequenced was peripheral blood. The TCR comes from a man aged 55 to 70 with COVID-19, enrolled during active disease. This chain's CDR3 is CATRLAANTGELFF. CDR3 nucleotide sequence: TGTGCCACCAGACTAGCGGCTAACACCGGGGAGCTGTTTTTT.